A single sample gave rise to the 28 T cell receptor beta chains below, sequenced in a study of synovial regulatory T cells in juvenile arthritis. TCRdb's copy holds only in-frame clones and misses some; the assay was immunoSEQ multiplex PCR. Its table records some 2,400 clones. Synovial fluid was collected with matched peripheral blood from each patient with active arthritis. The specimen was Treg cells from the synovium. These TCRs come from a donor aged 2-35 years with juvenile idiopathic arthritis.

According to its frequency, this clone is medium-sized. The chain combines TRBV6-6 with TRBJ1-1. CDR3 length: 10 residues. Only the protein is on record. CDR1 and CDR2 (germline): MNHNY, SVGAGI (reference sequence). CDR3: CASISTEAFF.

This clone is identified as medium-sized from frequency. The V call is TRBV2, the J call TRBJ2-5; the TRBD2 assignment by TCRdb is unverifiable without DNA. The germline CDR1 and CDR2 sequences are SNHLY and FYNNEI. This CDR3 has 14 residues. Only the protein sequence is given. The CDR3 spells CASKSLASGETQYF.

This clone is classed as medium-sized by frequency. The gene calls are TRBV5-6 and TRBJ2-7; TCRdb outputs TRBD2, but without DNA this stays unchecked. The V gene's germline CDR1 is SGHDT and CDR2 YYEEEE. This CDR3 has 16 amino acids. The record lacks a DNA sequence. The CDR3 region is CASSLTSGSGAYEQYF.

Considering frequency, this clone is medium-sized. This CDR3 reads CASSPGLIPLGEQFF. The chain links TRBV7-9 to TRBJ2-1; the TCRdb call, TRBD2, lacks DNA for checking. Germline values: CDR1 SEHNR, CDR2 FQNEAQ (reference sequence). This CDR3 spans 15 amino acids. No nucleotide data were recorded.

This clone is deemed medium-sized by its frequency. V and J are TRBV11-2 and TRBJ2-5. Germline-derived CDR1 and CDR2 are SGHAT and FQNNGV. There are 14 residues in the CDR3. No DNA sequence is on record. CDR3: CASSAIRGGETQYF.

According to its frequency, this clone is medium-sized (0.01 to 0.1%). This chain connects TRBV9 to TRBJ1-2; TCRdb selects TRBD1, and the lack of DNA leaves this call unchecked. The CDR3 is 12 amino acids. DNA was not recorded. CDR1 SGDLS and CDR2 YYNGEE come from the germline V gene. The CDR3 sequence is CASSVTDRSYTF.

Its frequency marks this clone as medium-sized. The rearrangement links TRBV10-3 to TRBJ2-7; TCRdb's D call of TRBD2 is untestable without DNA. This CDR3 region has 12 residues. No DNA sequence was recorded. Germline V lookup: CDR1 ENHRY, CDR2 SYGVKD. The CDR3 loop is CATRTSGSEQYF.

This clone is labeled medium-sized (0.01 to 0.1%) based on frequency. The CDR3 sequence: CASSEALTARTGELFF. The rearrangement uses TRBV2 and TRBJ2-2. The germline V gene encodes CDR1 SNHLY and CDR2 FYNNEI. CDR3 length equals 16 residues. DNA was not recorded.

This clone shows up as medium-sized (0.01 to 0.1%) by frequency. The rearrangement joins TRBV15 to TRBJ2-2; TCRdb selects TRBD2, and the lack of DNA leaves this call unchecked. This CDR3 contains 14 residues. No DNA sequence is on record. The V gene's germline CDR1 is LNHNV and CDR2 YYDKDF (reference sequence). CDR3 loop: CATSRRRATGELFF.

In terms of frequency, this clone is medium-sized (0.01 to 0.1%). This chain joins TRBV6-1 and TRBJ2-3; lacking DNA, the TRBD2 call made by TCRdb goes unchecked. CDR1 and CDR2 from the germline V gene are MNHNS and SASEGT. The CDR3 sequence is 14 residues long. No DNA has been recorded. CDR3 protein: CASSVMERTDTQYF.

This clone is medium-sized (0.01 to 0.1%) by frequency. The chain couples TRBV1 to TRBJ1-3. TRBV1 is shown as a pseudogene. There are 15 residues in the CDR3. No coding sequence is recorded. CDR3 loop: CTSSPGREDGNTIYF.

Judged by frequency, this clone is medium-sized. The V and J genes are TRBV5-6 and TRBJ2-5. This CDR3 has 11 residues. The DNA is not on file. Germline V gene lookup returns CDR1 SGHDT and CDR2 YYEEEE. The CDR3: CASSLLETQYF. The full variable domain, in which reference TRBV5-6 and TRBJ2-5 provide the parts outside the CDR3, is DAGVTQSPTHLIKTRGQQVTLRCSPKSGHDTVSWYQQALGQGPQFIFQYYEEEERQRGNFPDRFSGHQFPNYSSELNVNALLLGDSALYLCASSLLETQYFGPGTRLLVL.

This clone is medium-sized by frequency. V is TRBV6-1 and J is TRBJ2-1. The germline CDR1 and CDR2 sequences are MNHNS and SASEGT. This CDR3 has 18 residues. The DNA is unrecorded. Here the CDR3 reads CASSEVLGQSTFRNEQFF.

According to its frequency, this clone is medium-sized. The rearrangement links TRBV2 to TRBJ1-5; the TCRdb D gene call, TRBD1, has no DNA to confirm it. The CDR3 length is 13 residues. DNA is not on record. Germline values: CDR1 SNHLY, CDR2 FYNNEI. The CDR3 loop reads CASISGFNQPQHF.

Considering frequency, this clone is medium-sized. The V call is TRBV11-2, the J call TRBJ2-7; TCRdb's D call, TRBD2, is unchecked because there is no DNA. The CDR3 contains 13 residues. The DNA is not on file. Germline CDR1 reads SGHAT; CDR2 reads FQNNGV. The CDR3 region is CASSLLSSYEQYF.

This clone is labeled medium-sized based on frequency. The chain joins TRBV5-4 to TRBJ2-3; the D call of TRBD2 rests on TCRdb alone, since no DNA is present to check it. The CDR3 is 14 residues long. Only the protein is available. Germline V lookup: CDR1 SGHNT, CDR2 YYREEE (reference sequence). The CDR3 loop is CASSFETSADTQYF.

This clone counts as medium-sized by frequency. The chain joins TRBV9 to TRBJ1-2. The CDR3 runs to 14 residues. Only the protein sequence is given. The V gene's germline CDR1 is SGDLS and CDR2 YYNGEE. The CDR3 region is CASSVVGGNYGYTF.

This clone is medium-sized by frequency. The CDR3 sequence is CASSRTTSYEQYF. This chain joins TRBV5-4 and TRBJ2-7; TCRdb indicates TRBD1, and absent DNA this call remains unverified. The length of the CDR3 is 13 residues. A DNA sequence was not provided. Germline V CDR1 and CDR2: SGHNT, YYREEE (reference sequence). Full variable domain (rest looked up from reference TRBV5-4 and TRBJ2-7): ETGVTQSPTHLIKTRGQQVTLRCSSQSGHNTVSWYQQALGQGPQFIFQYYREEENGRGNFPPRFSGLQFPNYSSELNVNALELDDSALYLCASSRTTSYEQYFGPGTRLTVT.

This clone counts as medium-sized (0.01 to 0.1%) by frequency. This chain links TRBV29-1 with TRBJ2-1; lacking DNA, the TRBD2 call made by TCRdb goes unchecked. Germline CDR1 SQVTM, CDR2 ANQGSEA. CDR3 length: 13 residues. The DNA sequence is not available. CDR3 sequence reads: CSVVRQNHNEQFF.

In terms of frequency, this clone is medium-sized. The gene calls are TRBV6-5 and TRBJ1-3. Germline CDR1 and CDR2: MNHEY and SVGAGI. The length of the CDR3 is 13 residues. DNA is not recorded here. The CDR3 protein is CASSYEAGNTIYF.

Judged by frequency, this clone is medium-sized. The chain uses TRBV15 and TRBJ2-2. In germline, CDR1 is LNHNV, CDR2 YYDKDF (reference sequence). This CDR3 is 15 amino acids long. No DNA is given. The CDR3 sequence is CATSRGRTNTGELFF.

This clone is called medium-sized (0.01 to 0.1%) based on its frequency. CDR3 region: CASTTPPFPQYF. The V gene is TRBV27, the J gene TRBJ2-3. This CDR3 spans 12 amino acids. DNA is not on record. Germline CDR1 MNHEY, CDR2 SMNVEV (reference sequence).

This clone is labeled medium-sized (0.01 to 0.1%) based on frequency. This chain links TRBV29-1 with TRBJ2-1. Germline V gene lookup returns CDR1 SQVTM and CDR2 ANQGSEA. The CDR3 is made up of 14 amino acids. Nucleotide data are not available. CDR3 region: CSVPEAGILDEQFF.

This clone shows up as medium-sized by frequency. The chain has TRBV5-5 and TRBJ2-3; the D gene TCRdb calls, TRBD2, cannot be checked with no DNA. CDR3 size: 16 residues. DNA for this receptor is not on file. Germline CDR1 SGHKS, CDR2 YYEKEE (reference sequence). The CDR3 region is CASSRRLAGGQDTQYF. Full variable domain (remainder filled in from reference TRBV5-5 and TRBJ2-3): DAGVTQSPTHLIKTRGQQVTLRCSPISGHKSVSWYQQVLGQGPQFIFQYYEKEERGRGNFPDRFSARQFPNYSSELNVNALLLGDSALYLCASSRRLAGGQDTQYFGPGTRLTVL.

In terms of frequency, this clone is medium-sized. The genes are TRBV10-3 and TRBJ2-7; without DNA, the TCRdb call of TRBD1 cannot be checked. The CDR3 runs 13 residues. The coding DNA is unavailable. CDR1 ENHRY and CDR2 SYGVKD come from the germline V gene. CDR3 in amino acids: CAISVGRGHEQYF.

By frequency, this clone is medium-sized. J is TRBJ1-5 and V is TRBV6-1; the TRBD1 assignment by TCRdb is unverifiable without DNA. This CDR3 is 13 amino acids long. The DNA is unrecorded. Germline V gene data show CDR1 as MNHNS and CDR2 as SASEGT. CDR3 region: CASTTYSNQPQHF.

Its frequency marks this clone as medium-sized. The gene calls are TRBV9 and TRBJ2-3. Germline CDR1 reads SGDLS; CDR2 reads YYNGEE. The CDR3 extends over 14 amino acids. There is no recorded DNA. CDR3: CASSKGFGTDTQYF.

Judged by frequency, this clone is medium-sized. V and J are TRBV10-2 and TRBJ2-1; TCRdb picks TRBD1, but there is no DNA to check that call. The germline gives CDR1 WSHSY, CDR2 SAAADI. The CDR3 is 15 residues long. The DNA is unrecorded. The CDR3: CASSESGPSYNEQFF.